Sequencing of this T cell receptor beta chain was carried out in a study of cytomegalovirus exposure and HLA in healthy donors. With 60 Vbeta and 13 Jbeta primers, the PCR was carried out. Profiling relied on immunoSEQ multiplex PCR, and the TCRdb table lists in-frame clones only, not all of them. The sample shows 85,000 to 130,000 clones, around 80% of them seen only once. Study conclusions and caveats: Reportedly, HLA-A and HLA-B alleles of most subjects were accurately predicted from TCR beta.

V lost 4 bases, J lost 4 bases, and 13 bases stayed unmatched. Per germline, CDR1 MNHNS and CDR2 SASEGT. CDR3 length: 17 residues. As for this clone: The antigen remains unidentified.

The sequenced sample was PBMCs. This sequence was found in a man between 60 and 75 years old in good health and CMV-seronegative. This chain links TRBV6-1 with TRBJ1-5, with TRBD1 matching over 7 bases. The CDR3, as DNA: TGTGCCAGCAGTGCACTACAAGGACAGGCGGGTAATCAGCCCCAGCATTTT. It yields the protein CASSALQGQAGNQPQHF.